The clone carrying this TCR beta chain has only a few counts. The antigen is unknown. The sample is drawn from a study of blood T cells in healthy people across ages. Regarding the study as a whole: CMV infection status of these donors was not known. A strong correlation was seen between TCR beta diversity and naive T cell percentage.

Trimming cost V 3 bases and J 2 bases, with 15 bases left between them. This CDR3 has 15 amino acids. Germline V gene data show CDR1 as SGHNT and CDR2 as YYREEE (reference sequence). A second PCR, run for about 7 to 11 cycles, used a sample-barcoded 5' primer plus a J-beta primer mix. A 12-random-nucleotide template-switch adaptor tagged each cDNA molecule. TCRdb reprocessed the 5' RACE reads via MiXCR and lists one record per CDR3 protein. The table lists hundreds of thousands of distinct CDR3 sequences, 40% to 50% of them singletons, with roughly 18% in the top ten. Sequencing was done on a sample of blood. This rearrangement joins TRBV5-4 to TRBJ2-7; D may be TRBD2 (6 bases). This TCR was sampled from a man aged 55 to 70 in good health. The chain's CDR3 is CASSSSGAHAYEQYF. The CDR3 DNA sequence: TGTGCCAGCAGCTCCTCGGGAGCTCATGCCTACGAGCAGTACTTC.